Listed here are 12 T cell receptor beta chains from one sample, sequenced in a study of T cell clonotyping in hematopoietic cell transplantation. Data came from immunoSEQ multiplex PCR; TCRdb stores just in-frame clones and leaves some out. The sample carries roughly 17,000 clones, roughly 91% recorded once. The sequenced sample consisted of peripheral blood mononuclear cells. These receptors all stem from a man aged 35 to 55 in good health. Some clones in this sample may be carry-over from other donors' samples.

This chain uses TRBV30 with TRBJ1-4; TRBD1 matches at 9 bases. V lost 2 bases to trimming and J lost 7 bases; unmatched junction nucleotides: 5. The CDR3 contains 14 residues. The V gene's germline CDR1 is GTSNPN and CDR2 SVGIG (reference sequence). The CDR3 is CAWSPGQGVEKLFF. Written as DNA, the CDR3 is TGTGCCTGGAGTCCGGGACAGGGTGTTGAAAAACTGTTTTTT.

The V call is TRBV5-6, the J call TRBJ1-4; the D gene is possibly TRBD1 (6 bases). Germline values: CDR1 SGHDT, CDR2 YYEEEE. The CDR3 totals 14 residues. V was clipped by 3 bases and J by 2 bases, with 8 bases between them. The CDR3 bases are TGTGCCAGCAGCTGGGGGGCGACTAATGAAAAACTGTTTTTT. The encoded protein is CASSWGATNEKLFF.

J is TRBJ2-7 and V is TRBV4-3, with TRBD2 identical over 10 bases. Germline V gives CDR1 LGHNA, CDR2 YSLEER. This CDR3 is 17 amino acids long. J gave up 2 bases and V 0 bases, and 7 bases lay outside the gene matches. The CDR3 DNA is TGCGCCAGCAGCCAAGATAGGGGACTAGCGATACCCTACGAGCAGTACTTC. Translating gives CASSQDRGLAIPYEQYF.

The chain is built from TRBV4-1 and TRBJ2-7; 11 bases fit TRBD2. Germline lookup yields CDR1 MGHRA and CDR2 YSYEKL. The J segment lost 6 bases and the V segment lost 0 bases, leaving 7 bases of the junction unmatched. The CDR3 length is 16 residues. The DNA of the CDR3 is TGCGCCAGCAGCCAAGATGGCGCTAGCGGGAGGCGCGAGCAGTACTTC. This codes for CASSQDGASGRREQYF.

CDR3 DNA: TGTGCCAGCAACCGCCGGGGGTTGACCGAAGCTTTCTTT. Protein product: CASNRRGLTEAFF. The chain links TRBV6-5 to TRBJ1-1, with a weak D call TRBD1 (5 bases). Trimming pared 7 bases from V and 8 bases from J, leaving 17 bases between. The CDR3 runs to 13 residues. Germline V gene sequence: CDR1 MNHEY, CDR2 SVGAGI.

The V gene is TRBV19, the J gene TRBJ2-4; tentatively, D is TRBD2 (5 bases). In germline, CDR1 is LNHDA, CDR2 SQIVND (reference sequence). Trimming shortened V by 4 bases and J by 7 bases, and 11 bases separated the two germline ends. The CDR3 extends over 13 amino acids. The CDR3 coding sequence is TGTGCCAGTAGTAGTGTCTGGGAGAACATTCAGTACTTC. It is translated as CASSSVWENIQYF.

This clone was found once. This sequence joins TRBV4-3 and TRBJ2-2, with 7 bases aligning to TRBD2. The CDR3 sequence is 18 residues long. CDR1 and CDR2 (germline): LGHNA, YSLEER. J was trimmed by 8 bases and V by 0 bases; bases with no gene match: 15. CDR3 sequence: CASSQDSLLAGHRGELFF. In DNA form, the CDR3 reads TGCGCCAGCAGCCAAGATTCTCTGTTAGCGGGCCATCGAGGGGAGCTGTTTTTT.

Here the CDR3 reads CASSQTGQVAGANVLTF. The CDR3 region has the DNA TGCGCCAGCAGCCAAACGGGACAGGTAGCCGGGGCCAACGTCCTGACTTTC. This sequence joins TRBV4-3 and TRBJ2-6, with TRBD1 matching over 8 bases. The trim removed 2 bases at V and 4 bases at J, leaving 7 bases unmatched. Germline lookup yields CDR1 LGHNA and CDR2 YSLEER. The CDR3 consists of 17 residues.

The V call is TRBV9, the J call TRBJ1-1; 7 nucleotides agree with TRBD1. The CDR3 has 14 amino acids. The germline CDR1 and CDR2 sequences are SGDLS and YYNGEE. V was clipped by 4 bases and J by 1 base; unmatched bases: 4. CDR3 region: CASSIWTGNTEAFF. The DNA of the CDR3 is TGTGCCAGCAGCATCTGGACAGGGAACACTGAAGCTTTCTTT.

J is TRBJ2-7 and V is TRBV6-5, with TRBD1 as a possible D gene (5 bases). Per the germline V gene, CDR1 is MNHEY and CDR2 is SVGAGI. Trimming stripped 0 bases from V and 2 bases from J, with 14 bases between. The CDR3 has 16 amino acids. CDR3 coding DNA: TGTGCCAGCAGTTACTCTATCGCTGCAGGGCCCTACGAGCAGTACTTC. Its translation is CASSYSIAAGPYEQYF.

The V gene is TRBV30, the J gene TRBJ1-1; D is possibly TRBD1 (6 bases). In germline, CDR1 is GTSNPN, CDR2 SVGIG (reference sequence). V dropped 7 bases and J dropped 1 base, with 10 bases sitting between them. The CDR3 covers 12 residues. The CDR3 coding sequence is TGTGCCTCGCACAGGGCGAACACTGAAGCTTTCTTT. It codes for CASHRANTEAFF.

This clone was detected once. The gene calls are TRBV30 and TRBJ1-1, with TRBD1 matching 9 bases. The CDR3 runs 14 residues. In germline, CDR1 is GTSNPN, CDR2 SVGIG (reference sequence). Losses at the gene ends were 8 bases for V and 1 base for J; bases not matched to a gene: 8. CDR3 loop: CAVGTGIQNTEAFF. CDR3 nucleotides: TGTGCCGTAGGGACAGGGATACAGAACACTGAAGCTTTCTTT.